This T cell receptor (beta chain) came from a study of blood T cell repertoires in COVID-19. Study in general: COVID-19 samples from acute and convalescent phases originated in the United States, Italy and Spain.

The table came from immunoSEQ multiplex PCR; TCRdb's copy has only in-frame clones and leaves some out. The table records 250,000 to 350,000 clones, around 91% of them present only once. This CDR3 is built from 14 residues. From germline, CDR1 is SGHTA and CDR2 FQGNSA. The V end was cut by 3 bases, the J end by 7 bases, with 10 bases between. The clonotype originates from a woman aged 55-70 years with acute or convalescent COVID-19. What was sequenced was peripheral blood. This chain uses TRBV7-2 with TRBJ1-6; D may be TRBD1 (6 bases). The CDR3 is CASSFDDRNSPLHF. The CDR3 DNA is TGTGCCAGCAGCTTCGATGACAGGAATTCACCCCTCCACTTT.